The 26 T cell receptor beta chains presented below share a single source sample, sequenced in a study of somatic mutations in cytotoxic T cells in rheumatoid arthritis. Profiled with immunoSEQ multiplex PCR; TCRdb holds only in-frame clones, not every one. Of under 20,000 clones in the sample, about 80% were seen once. Sequenced input: CD8+ T cells sorted from blood. These receptors all stem from an adult with rheumatoid arthritis.

The chain is built from TRBV19 and TRBJ1-3, with D tentatively TRBD1 (5 bases). The V end was cut by 3 bases, the J end by 4 bases, with 19 bases between. The CDR3 loop spans 17 amino acids. Germline V gene sequence: CDR1 LNHDA, CDR2 SQIVND (reference sequence). CDR3 region: CASSIFQGGSAGNTIYF. The CDR3 DNA reads TGTGCCAGTAGTATTTTTCAGGGAGGGTCGGCAGGAAACACCATATATTTT.

The chain uses TRBV19 and TRBJ2-7; D may be TRBD2 (6 bases). CDR1 and CDR2 (germline): LNHDA, SQIVND (reference sequence). Trimming shortened V by 6 bases and J by 4 bases, and 16 bases separated the two germline ends. This CDR3 contains 14 residues. The CDR3 region has the DNA TGTGCCAGTAGCCCCGGGGGTGGGGAGTACGAGCAGTACTTC. It codes for CASSPGGGEYEQYF.

This clone was observed once. The chain recombines TRBV29-1 with TRBJ1-2; D gene unclear. Germline CDR1 reads SQVTM; CDR2 reads ANQGSEA. With 0 bases removed from V and 3 bases from J, the gap between germline ends came to 11 bases. This CDR3 region has 14 residues. The CDR3 region is CSVEEVKGHYGYTF. The CDR3 DNA reads TGCAGCGTTGAAGAGGTAAAGGGCCACTATGGCTACACCTTC.

This clone turned up a few times. This chain joins TRBV23-1 and TRBJ1-5, with 10 bases matching TRBD1. TRBV23-1 has ORF status, its function being uncertain. The CDR3 is 19 amino acids. After removal of 0 bases from V and 4 bases from J, the junction contained 12 bases not matched to a gene. The DNA for the CDR3 is TGCGCCAGCAGTCAATCGGGAGTCTCGGGACAGGGGATGAATCAGCCCCAGCATTTT. Its protein product is CASSQSGVSGQGMNQPQHF.

The chain combines TRBV9 with TRBJ1-3, with D maybe TRBD1 (5 bases). Trimming cost V 2 bases and J 0 bases, with 9 bases left between them. Germline V gene data show CDR1 as SGDLS and CDR2 as YYNGEE. This CDR3 is 15 amino acids long. CDR3 in amino acids: CASSVSGSSGNTIYF. The CDR3 DNA reads TGTGCCAGCAGCGTCTCAGGGTCCTCTGGAAACACCATATATTTT.

The J gene is TRBJ1-2, the V gene TRBV7-3; no clear D. Germline values: CDR1 SGHTA, CDR2 FQGTGA. V was clipped by 8 bases and J by 3 bases, with 10 bases between them. The CDR3 consists of 12 residues. CDR3 protein: CASPGKYYGYTF. For the CDR3, the DNA is TGTGCCAGCCCTGGGAAGTACTATGGCTACACCTTC.

This clone has just one count. The V call is TRBV15, the J call TRBJ2-5, with a weak D call TRBD2 (6 bases). The CDR3 is made up of 16 amino acids. Germline lookup yields CDR1 LNHNV and CDR2 YYDKDF (reference sequence). V was cut by 4 bases and J by 4 bases, with 19 bases left in between. The CDR3 DNA is TGTGCCACCAGCACCGGGGGTAGCGACCAACTAGAGACCCAGTACTTC. Translated, it gives CATSTGGSDQLETQYF.

The rearrangement joins TRBV15 to TRBJ1-2, with D hard to call. V shed 1 base and J shed 3 bases, with 9 bases lying between them. This CDR3 is built from 14 residues. Per the germline V gene, CDR1 is LNHNV and CDR2 is YYDKDF (reference sequence). CDR3 nucleotide sequence: TGTGCCACCAGCAGAGTGGAGGGCGACTATGGCTACACCTTC. Its translation is CATSRVEGDYGYTF. The full variable domain, in which reference TRBV15 and TRBJ1-2 provide the parts outside the CDR3, is DAMVIQNPRYQVTQFGKPVTLSCSQTLNHNVMYWYQQKSSQAPKLLFHYYDKDFNNEADTPDNFQSRRPNTSFCFLDIRSPGLGDTAMYLCATSRVEGDYGYTFGSGTRLTVV.

This clone was counted only a few times. V is TRBV6-1 and J is TRBJ2-7; 9 nucleotides agree with TRBD2. With 4 bases clipped from V and 5 bases from J, the junction kept 3 bases outside the gene matches. From germline, CDR1 is MNHNS and CDR2 SASEGT. This CDR3 comprises 13 residues. The CDR3, as DNA: TGTGCCAGCAGTGTGCGGGGGGGCCACGAGCAGTACTTC. Its translation is CASSVRGGHEQYF.

The rearrangement links TRBV6-5 to TRBJ1-2; no definite D call. This CDR3 is 14 amino acids long. The V and J ends lost 0 bases and 2 bases respectively, with 7 bases between them. Germline values: CDR1 MNHEY, CDR2 SVGAGI. This chain's CDR3 is CASSYSHANYGYTF. The CDR3 DNA sequence: TGTGCCAGCAGTTACTCCCACGCAAACTATGGCTACACCTTC.

This chain connects TRBV19 to TRBJ1-2, with D unclear. Germline V CDR1 and CDR2: LNHDA, SQIVND (reference sequence). This CDR3 spans 15 amino acids. Trimming pared 0 bases from V and 4 bases from J, leaving 12 bases between. As DNA, the CDR3 is TGTGCCAGTAGTATAGATAAAAGGGCGCTCTATGGCTACACCTTC. It is translated as CASSIDKRALYGYTF.

The rearrangement joins TRBV6-4 to TRBJ2-1; D is possibly TRBD2 (5 bases). The CDR3 extends over 15 amino acids. CDR1 and CDR2 (germline): MRHNA, SNTAGT. Trimming pared 3 bases from V and 0 bases from J, leaving 9 bases between. The CDR3 reads CASSDGESSYNEQFF. CDR3 nucleotides: TGTGCCAGCAGTGATGGGGAGAGCTCCTACAATGAGCAGTTCTTC.

This chain links TRBV28 with TRBJ2-1, with 8 bases that match TRBD1. The germline V gene has CDR1 MDHEN and CDR2 SYDVKM. The CDR3 runs 17 residues. J gave up 7 bases and V 4 bases, and 15 bases lay outside the gene matches. Written as DNA, the CDR3 is TGTGCCAGCAGTTCCCTGAACGACAGGGGCGGCTGGAATGAGCAGTTCTTC. Amino acids: CASSSLNDRGGWNEQFF. The complete variable domain, with remaining parts taken from reference TRBV28 and TRBJ2-1, reads DVKVTQSSRYLVKRTGEKVFLECVQDMDHENMFWYRQDPGLGLRLIYFSYDVKMKEKGDIPEGYSVSREKKERFSLILESASTNQTSMYLCASSSLNDRGGWNEQFFGPGTRLTVL.

J is TRBJ2-2 and V is TRBV28, with D tentatively TRBD2 (5 bases). Per the germline V gene, CDR1 is MDHEN and CDR2 is SYDVKM. This CDR3 has 16 residues. The V gene lost 0 bases and the J gene lost 0 bases, with 8 bases spanning the gap. In DNA, the CDR3 is TGTGCCAGCAGTTTATGGGGAGTCGCGAACACCGGGGAGCTGTTTTTT. Protein: CASSLWGVANTGELFF.

The table lists this clone with a few counts. V and J are TRBV7-9 and TRBJ1-1; D uncertain. The CDR3 runs to 11 residues. From germline, CDR1 is SEHNR and CDR2 FQNEAQ (reference sequence). V dropped 3 bases and J dropped 8 bases, with 7 bases sitting between them. The CDR3 sequence is CASSFESEAFF. For the CDR3, the DNA is TGTGCCAGCAGCTTCGAGTCCGAAGCTTTCTTT. The full variable domain, completed using reference TRBV7-9 and TRBJ1-1, is DTGVSQNPRHKITKRGQNVTFRCDPISEHNRLYWYRQTLGQGPEFLTYFQNEAQLEKSRLLSDRFSAERPKGSFSTLEIQRTEQGDSAMYLCASSFESEAFFGQGTRLTVV.

This sequence joins TRBV19 and TRBJ2-5; 9 positions agree with TRBD1. The germline V gene has CDR1 LNHDA and CDR2 SQIVND (reference sequence). This CDR3 contains 16 residues. The junction had 11 bases not matched to a gene; V was cut back by 4 bases and J by 5 bases. CDR3: CASSTWEQGARETQYF. The CDR3 DNA sequence: TGTGCCAGTAGTACGTGGGAACAGGGGGCTAGGGAGACCCAGTACTTC.

This chain connects TRBV5-1 to TRBJ2-3; the D gene could be TRBD1 or TRBD2 (5 bases each). Germline CDR1 reads SGHRS; CDR2 reads YFSETQ. Trimming removed 7 bases at V and 0 bases at J, with 6 bases between. This CDR3 region has 12 residues. The CDR3 sequence is CASGGSTDTQYF. The CDR3 DNA is TGCGCCAGCGGGGGTAGCACAGATACGCAGTATTTT.

This clone showed up just once. The V call is TRBV19, the J call TRBJ1-1; TRBD1 might be the D (5 bases). V was trimmed by 3 bases and J by 11 bases, leaving 10 bases between them. This CDR3 has 11 amino acids. CDR1 and CDR2 from the germline V gene are LNHDA and SQIVND (reference sequence). The CDR3: CASSIWGRAFF. CDR3 in DNA: TGTGCCAGTAGTATCTGGGGGAGGGCTTTCTTT.

The chain joins TRBV18 to TRBJ2-1, with 14 bases fitting TRBD2. Germline lookup yields CDR1 KGHSH and CDR2 LQKENI. Unmatched junction bases numbered 2, after V lost 0 bases and J lost 4 bases. This CDR3 is 17 amino acids long. DNA of the CDR3: TGTGCCAGCTCACCACCGGGACTAGCGGGGGTTTACAATGAGCAGTTCTTC. Its translation: CASSPPGLAGVYNEQFF.

This chain joins TRBV4-1 and TRBJ1-5; no firm D call. V shed 0 bases and J shed 3 bases, with 6 bases lying between them. The CDR3 covers 14 residues. From germline, CDR1 is MGHRA and CDR2 YSYEKL. The CDR3 here is CASSQDRTNQPQHF. The CDR3 region has the DNA TGCGCCAGCAGCCAAGATCGAACCAATCAGCCCCAGCATTTT.

DNA for the CDR3: TGCAGTGCCCAGACAGTGACTGAAGCTTTCTTT. The encoded protein is CSAQTVTEAFF. The V and J genes are TRBV20-1 and TRBJ1-1; maybe TRBD1 (5 bases). The V gene lost 6 bases and the J gene lost 5 bases, with 10 bases spanning the gap. The CDR3 covers 11 residues. Per germline, CDR1 DFQATT and CDR2 SNEGSKA (reference sequence).

The genes are TRBV19 and TRBJ2-1; D possibly corresponds to TRBD1 (5 bases). This CDR3 has 13 amino acids. Germline V lookup: CDR1 LNHDA, CDR2 SQIVND (reference sequence). Trimming removed 2 bases from V and 4 bases from J, with 6 bases in between. In DNA, the CDR3 is TGTGCCAGTAGTATAAGGGGATACAATGAGCAGTTCTTC. Encoded protein: CASSIRGYNEQFF.

The genes are TRBV11-3 and TRBJ2-2; unclear D gene. V lost 6 bases and J 6 bases, leaving 8 bases between the germline ends. Germline CDR1 is SGHNT and CDR2 is YENEEA. The CDR3 sequence is 12 residues long. The CDR3 loop reads CASRFGPGELFF. The CDR3 DNA reads as TGTGCCAGCAGATTCGGGCCCGGGGAGCTGTTTTTT. Full variable domain (remainder filled in from reference TRBV11-3 and TRBJ2-2): EAGVVQSPRYKIIEKKQPVAFWCNPISGHNTLYWYLQNLGQGPELLIRYENEEAVDDSQLPKDRFSAERLKGVDSTLKIQPAELGDSAVYLCASRFGPGELFFGEGSRLTVL.

The chain joins TRBV6-1 to TRBJ2-1; 9 bases agree with TRBD2. Looked up from germline, CDR1 is MNHNS and CDR2 is SASEGT. Trimming at V came to 5 bases and at J to 4 bases, leaving 3 bases not matched to a gene. The CDR3 sequence is 14 residues long. The CDR3 reads CASSLAGTYNEQFF. CDR3 in DNA: TGTGCCAGCAGTCTAGCGGGGACTTACAATGAGCAGTTCTTC.

This rearrangement joins TRBV15 to TRBJ1-1, with 7 bases identical to TRBD1. V lost 2 bases and J lost 0; bases outside the gene matches: 9. Germline CDR1 reads LNHNV; CDR2 reads YYDKDF (reference sequence). The CDR3 length is 17 residues. The CDR3 DNA reads TGTGCCACCAGCAGACGCCGACAGGGATGGGTGAACACTGAAGCTTTCTTT. Translation gives CATSRRRQGWVNTEAFF.

The chain carries TRBV9 and TRBJ1-2; possible D gene TRBD1, 6 bases. V dropped 3 bases and J dropped 4 bases, with 19 bases sitting between them. The CDR3 sequence is 16 residues long. Germline values: CDR1 SGDLS, CDR2 YYNGEE. CDR3 loop: CASSGAGTSTGYGYTF. CDR3 nucleotides: TGTGCCAGCAGCGGAGCGGGGACATCCACCGGCTATGGCTACACCTTC.